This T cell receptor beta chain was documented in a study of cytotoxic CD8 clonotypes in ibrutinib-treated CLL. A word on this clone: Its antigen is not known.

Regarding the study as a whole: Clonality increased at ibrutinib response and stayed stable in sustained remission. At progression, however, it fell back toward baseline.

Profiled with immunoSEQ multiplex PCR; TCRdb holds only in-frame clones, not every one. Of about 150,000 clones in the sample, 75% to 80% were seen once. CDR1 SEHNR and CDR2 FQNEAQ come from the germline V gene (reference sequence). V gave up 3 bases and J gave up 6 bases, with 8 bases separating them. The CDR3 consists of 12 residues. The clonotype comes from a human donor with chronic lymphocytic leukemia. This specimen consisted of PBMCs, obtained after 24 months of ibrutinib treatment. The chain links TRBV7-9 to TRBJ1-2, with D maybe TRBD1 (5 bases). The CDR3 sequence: CASSFPGHGYTF. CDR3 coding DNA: TGTGCCAGCAGCTTCCCAGGGCATGGCTACACCTTC.